This paragraph reports one T cell receptor beta chain. No antigen is known for it. No quality values exist for individual bases; no much larger clone is one base distant. Whole blood was collected in K2EDTA tubes by collaborating institutions according to the institutions' own protocols. Collaborator samples were shipped for TCRbeta analysis as frozen whole blood, isolated PBMCs, or DNA extracted from either sample type. The immunoSEQ Assay, a bias-controlled multiplex PCR, was used to amplify TCRbeta CDR3 regions from genomic DNA. As for the original processing: The number of nucleated cells in each sample was estimated from the amplification of reference gene primers within the assay. Sequence reads were collapsed and filtered to measure the absolute abundance of every unique TCRbeta CDR3 rearrangement. For each sample, productive Simpson clonality was calculated by taking the square root of Simpson's diversity index across productive rearrangements. The immuneACCESS repertoire file appears here via TCRdb, limited to in-frame rearrangements. These files lack a portion of the clones; in checked studies, under half of the deficit traces to unresolved V genes, and the cause of the others is not known. That table supplies the V and J calls and clone size; D and trimming were determined from the DNA. This sample lists approximately 130,000 clones; about 80% were detected once. The biggest ten clones account for roughly 10% of the sample.

The data derive from a study of blood T cell repertoires in COVID-19 (dated by TCRdb to 2018 to 2020). As for the study more broadly: Samples covering the acute and convalescent phases of COVID-19 were provided by collaborators in the United States, Italy and Spain. Deeply sampled blood TCRbeta repertoires from subjects exposed to, actively infected with, or recovered from COVID-19 were included in the dataset. HLA class I and class II types, where available, came from metadata supplied by the sample provider rather than from assay-based typing. The material from the prospective study consisted of cDNA or gDNA derived from T cells, B-cell-depleted T cells, or PBMCs. Samples came from the ongoing ImmuneRACE study (first 160 participants) plus 1,254 subjects from 6 global collaborators. A freely available public database, intended as a resource for researchers studying the immune response to SARS-CoV-2, is where the repertoires were released. Sample metadata almost always included a de-identified subject ID, COVID-19 status, age in years and sex. General study outcomes and caveats: Clinical and demographic metadata were provided uncurated, with the amount varying by source and participant.

Inclusive of the bounding cysteine and phenylalanine, the CDR3 is 11 residues long. Only the CDR3 DNA stays, 33 bases, in frame from base 1. The junction shows trimming of 2 bases on V and 4 bases on J, plus 3 bases between the germline ends. Sequenced sample: peripheral blood. In this chain, TRBV12-3 or TRBV12-4 is recombined with TRBJ2-7; too little of a D gene remains to name it. This clonotype was obtained from a man in his forties or fifties with active or convalescent COVID-19. Here the CDR3 is given as CASSLQYEQYF. The DNA sequence is as follows: TGTGCCAGCAGTTTACAGTACGAGCAGTACTTC.